This TCR beta chain was captured in a study of Ad26.COV2.S vaccination and SARS-CoV-2 variants (dated by TCRdb to about 2021). About the investigation overall: Donors in the vaccine arm were drawn from COV1001, a multicentre, randomized, double-blind, placebo-controlled phase I-IIa trial testing Ad26.COV2.S in healthy adults. Ad26.COV2.S was administered intramuscularly at 5 x 10^10 or 1 x 10^11 viral particles, either as a single shot or as two shots given 56 days apart. Sequencing of the TCRbeta repertoire served to evaluate the specificity and breadth of SARS-CoV-2-reactive T cell receptors following Ad26.COV2.S vaccination. The TCR-sequenced set comprised about 30 samples: around 20 Ad26.COV2.S vaccine recipients, 5 placebo recipients and 8 SARS-CoV-2 convalescent individuals. Participants in the trial were split at random into five groups of five each, receiving low-dose or high-dose Ad26.COV2.S once or twice, or else placebo on both occasions. Blinding of investigators to trial group allocation was maintained during experiments and outcome assessment. The full study reports these points: Substantial breadth of spike-specific CD8+ and CD4+ T cell responses was reported after vaccination. It was noted by the authors that total T cell responses may have been underestimated by the TCR breadth and depth analyses. Compared with placebo recipients, Ad26.COV2.S recipients showed higher spike-specific TCR breadth (P = 0.0014). The study lacked the statistical power to compare responses across vaccine doses or regimens. Vaccine and placebo recipients had comparable non-spike TCR breadth, which fits with the vaccine containing only spike.

As regards this clone: The clone's antigen remains unknown. Qualities for individual bases were not recorded, and no much larger clone is one base off.

CDR1 and CDR2 are drawn from the germline V gene: SGHTA, FQGNSA. Trimming takes 5 bases from V and 3 bases from J, and the germline ends sit 13 bases apart. The CDR3 contains 15 residues, cysteine and phenylalanine counted. Of the read, only the CDR3 DNA is kept; its 45 bases are in frame from base 1. The immunoSEQ Assay was the method used to sequence TCRbeta CDR3 regions. After extraction, genomic DNA underwent amplification by bias-controlled multiplex PCR, followed by high-throughput sequencing. As for the authors' bioinformatics: To quantify the absolute abundance of each unique TCRbeta CDR3 region, sequences were collapsed and filtered. T cell fraction was estimated by normalizing TCRbeta template counts to usable DNA, which was measured by amplifying reference genes present in all nucleated cells. Repertoire TCRs were annotated as SARS-CoV-2-specific when V gene, CDR3 amino acid sequence and J gene were exactly matched to a known reactive TCR set. The reference SARS-CoV-2 TCR set came from MIRA and was filtered for enrichment in COVID-19-positive ImmuneCODE repertoires, removing public or cross-reactive TCRs. Using the MIRA antigens, annotated TCRs were further analysed by specific ORF or by position within an ORF. Breadth was defined as the number of annotated unique rearrangements divided by the total number of unique productive rearrangements, and depth was defined as the summed frequency of the annotated unique rearrangements. Two-sided Wilcoxon rank-sum tests were used to compare TCR breadth between groups. TCRdb carries this immuneACCESS record with in-frame sequences only. Its versions omit some clonotypes, under half of them owing to an unresolved V gene in the studies checked, with the rest unexplained. V and J calls plus clone size are reproduced from that table; the DNA served to infer D and trimming. The sample yields 300,000 to 400,000 clones; more than 75% were counted once. Clones ranked in the top ten supply 3% to 4% of the sample.

Reading the label with the study, this specimen's treatment or condition is: approximately 18 received Ad26.COV2.S at low or high dose, single or two shots; 5 received placebo; per-sample allocation not given. Repertoires of vaccine and placebo recipients were sequenced from samples collected on day 63 after the first injection. Cohort 1b enrolled roughly 25 adults aged 18-55 years at a single site in Boston, USA, between 29 July and 7 August 2020. As a vaccine, Ad26.COV2.S was a replication-incompetent adenovirus type 26 vector that expressed a prefusion-stabilized SARS-CoV-2 spike protein derived from the original Wuhan strain.

Here the sequenced sample was peripheral blood, taken in a trial of Ad26.COV2.S vaccine versus placebo. The chain joins TRBV7-2 to TRBJ2-2, with a tentative D gene TRBD2 over 6 matching bases. The receptor's source is a person between 18 and 60 years old who received the Ad26.COV2.S COVID-19 vaccine or a placebo. The nucleotide sequence is given as TGTGCCAGCAGCGAAACGGCGGGGTACACCGGGGAGCTGTTTTTT. Translated, it reads CASSETAGYTGELFF.